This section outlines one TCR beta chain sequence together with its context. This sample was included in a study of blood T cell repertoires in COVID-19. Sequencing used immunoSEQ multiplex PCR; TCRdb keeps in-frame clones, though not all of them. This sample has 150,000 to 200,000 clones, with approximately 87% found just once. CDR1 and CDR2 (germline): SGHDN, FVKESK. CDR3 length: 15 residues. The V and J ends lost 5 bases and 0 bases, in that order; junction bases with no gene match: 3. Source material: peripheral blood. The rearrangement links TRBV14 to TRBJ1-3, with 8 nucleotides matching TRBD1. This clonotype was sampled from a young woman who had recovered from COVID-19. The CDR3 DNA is TGTGCCAGCAGCTTGGACAGGGCCTCTGGAAACACCATATATTTT. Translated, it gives CASSLDRASGNTIYF.